These T cell receptor beta chains were read from a single sample in a study of CD8 T cells in Susac syndrome. Using its own MiXCR run on the immunoSEQ multiplex PCR reads, TCRdb lists one record per CDR3 protein. The profile shows some 190,000 distinct CDR3 sequences, 90% to 95% of them singletons. The source material was CD4+ T cells from PBMCs. These receptors were taken from a human donor in good health. The CDR3 runs from the conserved cysteine through the conserved F or W. Each record gives: CDR3 DNA, CDR3 protein, D gene, V gene, clone size, J gene. D genes are given only for firm matches. Expanded clones get a size class; other rows say once, few or many, or leave the size out.

TGTGCCAGCAGCGGGGACAGCCAGAGAGCTTTCTTT	CASSGDSQRAFF	TRBD1	TRBV7-6	NA	TRBJ1-1
TGTGCCACCAGTGACCCACAGGGGGCCGGTGATGAGCAGTTCTTC	CATSDPQGAGDEQFF	TRBD1	TRBV24-1	NA	TRBJ2-1
TGTGCCAGCAGCTCCACTGCCGTCGGGACCCAGTACTTC	CASSSTAVGTQYF	NA	TRBV7-7	NA	TRBJ2-5
TGCAGCGTCGAAAACCAAGGGGTTCCTGAAGCTTTCTTT	CSVENQGVPEAFF	NA	TRBV29-1	NA	TRBJ1-1
TGTGCCAGCAGCCAAGATCGGGAAGAGACCCAGTACTTC	CASSQDREETQYF	NA	TRBV3-1	few	TRBJ2-5
TGTGCCAGCAGCTTCAATAGCGGGGGGATCGCAGATACGCAGTATTTT	CASSFNSGGIADTQYF	TRBD2	TRBV7-2	NA	TRBJ2-3
TGTGCCAGCAGCGCCCTCGCAGGGAACTATGGCTACACCTTC	CASSALAGNYGYTF	NA	TRBV9	NA	TRBJ1-2
TGTGCCAGCAGCCGGTTCGCCGAGAGGGGAGATACGCAGTATTTT	CASSRFAERGDTQYF	NA	TRBV3-1	NA	TRBJ2-3
TGCGCCAGCGCCCGCACAGGGATGTACGATGAGCAGTTCTTC	CASARTGMYDEQFF	NA	TRBV5-1	NA	TRBJ2-1
TGTGCCAGCAGCAGCCAAAGGGCTAGCGGGAGTCAGTACTTC	CASSSQRASGSQYF	TRBD2	TRBV9	once	TRBJ2-5
TGTGCCAGCACCACTTGGGGGGCTGAGACCCAGTACTTC	CASTTWGAETQYF	NA	TRBV12-3/TRBV12-4	NA	TRBJ2-5
TGTGCCAGCAGCTTATACCGACCTGCGGGCGATGAGCAGTTCTTC	CASSLYRPAGDEQFF	NA	TRBV11-2	NA	TRBJ2-1
TGTGCCAGCAGGGCTCTGAGACAGCACTTCCAAGAGACCCAGTACTTC	CASRALRQHFQETQYF	NA	TRBV6-1	NA	TRBJ2-5
TGTGCCACCAGCAGCCTTAATCTAGCAGCCGCCCGGAATACGCAGTATTTT	CATSSLNLAAARNTQYF	NA	TRBV15	NA	TRBJ2-3
TGTGCCAGCTCTCCAAACAGGGAAGGCAATCAGCCCCAGCATTTT	CASSPNREGNQPQHF	NA	TRBV18	NA	TRBJ1-5
TGTGCCATCAGTGAGTCCTTCCAGGCGATTAGGGGCTACACCTTC	CAISESFQAIRGYTF	NA	TRBV10-3	NA	TRBJ1-2
TGCAGCGCCCAGGGACAGGTGGGAGCTGAAGCTTTCTTT	CSAQGQVGAEAFF	TRBD1	TRBV29-1	NA	TRBJ1-1
TGCAGCGGTCCCGACAGGGGCACAGATACGCAGTATTTT	CSGPDRGTDTQYF	TRBD1	TRBV29-1	NA	TRBJ2-3
TGTGCCAGCAGCCAGAGGACAGGGGGCCCCACCGGGGAGCTGTTTTTT	CASSQRTGGPTGELFF	TRBD1	TRBV14	NA	TRBJ2-2
TGCAGTGCTGTCCCTGGTGAGGGCTACACCTTC	CSAVPGEGYTF	NA	TRBV20-1	NA	TRBJ1-2
TGTGCCAGCTCACCTCTACCGTCCGGGACTAGCACCTACAATGAGCAGTTCTTC	CASSPLPSGTSTYNEQFF	TRBD2	TRBV18	NA	TRBJ2-1
TGTGCCAGCTCGCTGGACAAGAACACTGAAGCTTTCTTT	CASSLDKNTEAFF	NA	TRBV18	NA	TRBJ1-1
TGCAGTGCTAGAGCCCCCGGCGGGGACAATGAGCAGTTCTTC	CSARAPGGDNEQFF	NA	TRBV20-1	NA	TRBJ2-1
TGTGCCAGCAGCCACGGGACAGTGTCTCAAGAGCAGTACTTC	CASSHGTVSQEQYF	TRBD1	TRBV14	NA	TRBJ2-7
TGTGCCAGCTCACCAGAGGCAGGGGGCGGTCAGCCCCAGCATTTT	CASSPEAGGGQPQHF	TRBD1	TRBV18	NA	TRBJ1-5
TGTGCCAGCAGCCATTCATCCGTAGGCTATGGCTACACCTTC	CASSHSSVGYGYTF	NA	TRBV3-1	NA	TRBJ1-2
TGCGCCAGCAGCTTAACCGGAGTAGCGGGGGAAGAGACCCAGTACTTC	CASSLTGVAGEETQYF	TRBD2	TRBV5-1	NA	TRBJ2-5
TGCAGTGCTAGAGGGACTAGCGGATTAAATGAGCAGTTCTTC	CSARGTSGLNEQFF	TRBD2	TRBV20-1	NA	TRBJ2-1
TGTGCCAGCAGCCGCGAACAATGGCAGCCCCAGCATTTT	CASSREQWQPQHF	NA	TRBV28	NA	TRBJ1-5
TGCAGCACACCCGGGACAGGGAACACTGAAGCTTTCTTT	CSTPGTGNTEAFF	TRBD1	TRBV29-1	NA	TRBJ1-1
TGCGCCAGCAGCCAAGGTATCAATCAGCCCCAGCATTTT	CASSQGINQPQHF	NA	TRBV4-3	NA	TRBJ1-5
TGTGCCAGCAGCCTCCACCTCGGGGGTGAAGCTTTCTTT	CASSLHLGGEAFF	NA	TRBV7-6	NA	TRBJ1-1
TGCAGTGCCTTCGGGGTTAACTATGGCTACACCTTC	CSAFGVNYGYTF	NA	TRBV20-1	NA	TRBJ1-2
TGTGCCAGCAGGCCGGGACCACACCATAATGAGCAGTTCTTC	CASRPGPHHNEQFF	NA	TRBV6-2/TRBV6-3	NA	TRBJ2-1
TGTGCCAGCAGCCCCGGAGGAGGCGGGGCGTGGTCCAATGAAAAACTGTTTTTT	CASSPGGGGAWSNEKLFF	NA	TRBV9	NA	TRBJ1-4
TGTGCCAGCAGTTTCCGACAGGGTGTCGGCTATGGCTACACCTTC	CASSFRQGVGYGYTF	TRBD1	TRBV27	NA	TRBJ1-2